A selection of T cell receptor beta chains follows, all from one sample in a study of cytomegalovirus exposure and HLA in healthy donors. Assay: immunoSEQ multiplex PCR; the TCRdb copy retains only in-frame clones and omits some. The profile shows 220,000 or so clones, more than 60% of them singletons. The specimen sequenced was PBMCs. Receptors were obtained from a woman in her 30s in good health and CMV-seronegative. Both conserved end residues are part of each CDR3. A D gene is named only where the DNA matches it firmly. A row's size may be missing; if present it is once, few, many or a size class.

cdr3_nt cdr3_aa j_call cdr3_length d_call v_call clone_size
TGTGGCAGCAGCTTGTCCGACGTAGGGGTGTATAATGAAAAACTGTTTTTT CGSSLSDVGVYNEKLFF TRBJ1-4 17 - TRBV5-5 -
TGTGCCAGCACCTTACTGGGACAGGGGGGAGAAGCTTTCTTT CASTLLGQGGEAFF TRBJ1-1 14 TRBD1 TRBV2 -
TGTTCCAGCAGCTTATCCGCAGGGGACTACAATGAGCAGTTCTTC CSSSLSAGDYNEQFF TRBJ2-1 15 - TRBV7-9 -
TGTGCCAGCAGCTCCAGTCGAGGGGGTTTTTACGAGCAGTACTTC CASSSSRGGFYEQYF TRBJ2-7 15 - TRBV5-4 -
TGTGCCAGCAGCTTACGACTAGGCTACGAGCAGTACTTC CASSLRLGYEQYF TRBJ2-7 13 - TRBV5-5 few
TGTGCCAGTAGTAGACAGGGATTGAACACTGAAGCTTTCTTT CASSRQGLNTEAFF TRBJ1-1 14 TRBD1 TRBV6-6 -
TGTGCCAGCAGCTTAGCGGTGACAGGGAGTAATGAGCAGTTCTTC CASSLAVTGSNEQFF TRBJ2-1 15 TRBD1 TRBV7-8 once
TGTGCCAGCAGTGAGGGAGGCTCCACCTACGAGCAGTACTTC CASSEGGSTYEQYF TRBJ2-7 14 - TRBV6-1 -
TGTGCCAGCAGTTACTGGGTCGGGGAGGGGTATGGCTACACCTTC CASSYWVGEGYGYTF TRBJ1-2 15 - TRBV6-5 -
TGTGCCAGCAGCGTAGGTGGAGGACAGGATATCTATGGCTACACCTTC CASSVGGGQDIYGYTF TRBJ1-2 16 TRBD1 TRBV9 -
TGTGCCAGCAGCTTAGGGGCGGGTGAGCAGTTCTTC CASSLGAGEQFF TRBJ2-1 12 - TRBV7-2 -
TGTGCCAGCAGCTGGGACAGGGACACCGGGGAGCTGTTTTTT CASSWDRDTGELFF TRBJ2-2 14 TRBD1 TRBV6-1 -
TGTGCTAGTGCCAGGACACTCTACAATGAGCAGTTCTTC CASARTLYNEQFF TRBJ2-1 13 - TRBV12-5 -
TGTGCCAGCAGTGGACTAGATCCAGCGTTC CASSGLDPAF TRBJ2-4 10 - TRBV6-1 -
TGTGCCAGCAGCTCCGGGACAGGGGTTAATGAGCAGTTCTTC CASSSGTGVNEQFF TRBJ2-1 14 TRBD1 TRBV5-6 -
TGTGCCAGCAGTTACCCGGGGTTACCCACCGAGCAGTATTTT CASSYPGLPTEQYF TRBJ2-3 14 - TRBV6-6 few
TGTGCCAGCAGCTTGACAGGGGGAATGTACGAGCAGTACTTC CASSLTGGMYEQYF TRBJ2-7 14 TRBD1 TRBV5-4 -